The clone carrying this TCR beta chain was picked up a small number of times. This record comes from a study of blood T cell repertoires in COVID-19. Study-level background: Sites across the United States, Italy and Spain contributed samples from acute and convalescent COVID-19.

Germline-derived CDR1 and CDR2 are SGHTA and FQGNSA. This CDR3 is built from 12 residues. Trimming stripped 5 bases from V and 0 bases from J, with 3 bases between. Libraries were prepared by immunoSEQ multiplex PCR; TCRdb keeps only in-frame clonotypes and omits some of them. Of roughly 40,000 clones in the sample, roughly 70% were seen once. The TCR comes from a man older than 75 with acute or convalescent COVID-19. The sample was peripheral blood. The gene calls are TRBV7-2 and TRBJ2-3; D ambiguous. CDR3 nucleotide sequence: TGTGCCAGCAGCCTTAGCACAGATACGCAGTATTTT. Its protein is CASSLSTDTQYF.